This paragraph covers one TCR beta chain sequence. Antigen specificity is unknown. The record originates from a study of blood T cells in healthy people across ages. Across the whole study: Template switching captured about one barcoded beta molecule per two T cells. Notes on the study in general: In older individuals, TCR beta diversity per million T cells was lower, falling roughly linearly with age. Fewer expanded clones and more diversity marked long-lived versus aged donors.

Ranging in age from about 6 to 100, the donors were healthy Caucasian individuals from Russia. The length of the CDR3 is 14 residues. Germline V gives CDR1 SNHLY, CDR2 FYNNEI. V was shortened by 4 bases and J by 0 bases, with 8 bases between the two germline ends. Then a second PCR, running roughly 7 to 11 cycles, was carried out with a sample-barcoded 5' primer and a J-beta primer mix. Via MiXCR, TCRdb re-called the 5' RACE reads, giving one row per CDR3 protein. This table holds 700,000 to 900,000 distinct CDR3 sequences, approximately 53% found once. Specimen: blood. This chain links TRBV2 with TRBJ2-3; D remains unclear. This TCR was recovered from a man older than 75 in good health. CDR3 nucleotide sequence: TGTGCCAGCAGTGTGTCGTCGAGCACAGATACGCAGTATTTT. It is translated as CASSVSSSTDTQYF.